What follows are 14 T cell receptor beta chains derived from one specimen sequenced in a study of T cell responses to AZD1222 COVID-19 vaccine. Profiling relied on immunoSEQ multiplex PCR, and the TCRdb table lists in-frame clones only, not all of them. The data show 180,000 or so clones, about 92% seen once. Specimen: peripheral blood, collected on day 0 of AZD1222 vaccination. These receptors were collected from an adult in good health.

The rearrangement links TRBV19 to TRBJ1-2; 8 bases agree with TRBD1. V shed 2 bases and J 6 bases; nucleotides not matched to a gene: 8. This CDR3 has 15 amino acids. CDR1 LNHDA and CDR2 SQIVND come from the germline V gene (reference sequence). The CDR3 loop is CASSIPSGTGHGYTF. The DNA for the CDR3 is TGTGCCAGTAGTATACCTTCCGGGACAGGCCATGGCTACACCTTC.

The CDR3 spells CATSRDVILAGNEQFF. CDR3 coding DNA: TGTGCCACCAGCAGAGATGTGATCCTAGCGGGAAATGAGCAGTTCTTC. The V call is TRBV15, the J call TRBJ2-1, with TRBD2 matching 9 bases. CDR1 and CDR2 (germline): LNHNV, YYDKDF (reference sequence). With V trimmed by 0 bases and J by 7 bases, 7 bases remained unmatched. The CDR3 is 16 residues long.

The V gene is TRBV19, the J gene TRBJ1-2; a possible D gene is TRBD1 (6 bases). The V end was cut by 5 bases, the J end by 4 bases, with 11 bases between. The V gene's germline CDR1 is LNHDA and CDR2 SQIVND (reference sequence). This CDR3 comprises 13 residues. The CDR3 DNA follows: TGTGCCAGTAGTGAGGGGGGAAGCTATGGCTACACCTTC. Translating it yields CASSEGGSYGYTF.

V gene TRBV5-1 combines with J gene TRBJ2-1, with a weak D call TRBD2 (6 bases). Looked up from germline, CDR1 is SGHRS and CDR2 is YFSETQ. Trimming took 0 bases from V and 6 from J, leaving 13 bases between them. The CDR3 totals 15 residues. The CDR3 nucleotides read TGCGCCAGCAGCTTGGTAGGACTAACAACCAATGAGCAGTTCTTC. As protein: CASSLVGLTTNEQFF. Together with reference TRBV5-1 and TRBJ2-1, the CDR3 gives the full variable domain: KAGVTQTPRYLIKTRGQQVTLSCSPISGHRSVSWYQQTPGQGLQFLFEYFSETQRNKGNFPGRFSGRQFSNSRSEMNVSTLELGDSALYLCASSLVGLTTNEQFFGPGTRLTVL.

This clone was recorded once. This chain uses TRBV7-6 with TRBJ2-7, with 11 positions matching TRBD2. The V and J ends lost 5 bases and 0 bases, in that order; junction bases with no gene match: 3. Germline CDR1 reads SGHVS; CDR2 reads FNYEAQ. This CDR3 spans 15 amino acids. The CDR3 bases are TGTGCCAGCAGCCGTAGCGGGGGGGGCTCCTACGAGCAGTACTTC. It codes for CASSRSGGGSYEQYF.

V and J are TRBV13 and TRBJ2-7; D ambiguous. Trimming took off 3 bases at V and 0 bases at J, with 9 bases between the two ends. Germline CDR1 and CDR2: PRHDT and FYEKMQ (reference sequence). This CDR3 is built from 14 residues. The DNA for the CDR3 is TGTGCCAGCAGCTTGGCCGGTCGCTCCTACGAGCAGTACTTC. Translation gives CASSLAGRSYEQYF. Complete variable domain (other parts from reference TRBV13 and TRBJ2-7): AAGVIQSPRHLIKEKRETATLKCYPIPRHDTVYWYQQGPGQDPQFLISFYEKMQSDKGSIPDRFSAQQFSDYHSELNMSSLELGDSALYFCASSLAGRSYEQYFGPGTRLTVT.

The rearrangement uses TRBV19 and TRBJ2-1; 11 bases are shared with TRBD2. V was clipped by 1 base and J by 5 bases; unmatched bases: 4. The CDR3 consists of 16 residues. Germline V gives CDR1 LNHDA, CDR2 SQIVND (reference sequence). CDR3 sequence: CASSIGLAGWNNEQFF. CDR3 DNA sequence: TGTGCCAGTAGTATAGGACTAGCGGGATGGAACAATGAGCAGTTCTTC.

The genes are TRBV11-2 and TRBJ1-2; D uncertain. V was pared by 0 bases and J by 6 bases, with 8 bases between. This CDR3 spans 13 amino acids. Germline CDR1 is SGHAT and CDR2 is FQNNGV. CDR3 region: CASSLESRNGYTF. In nucleotides, the CDR3 is TGTGCCAGCAGCTTAGAGTCCAGAAATGGCTACACCTTC.

As concerns this clone: The sample carries other DNA sequences with the same CDR3. Written as DNA, the CDR3 is TGTGCCAGCAGCCTGGGAAGTTCCTACAATGAGCAGTTCTTC. Amino acid sequence: CASSLGSSYNEQFF. The V and J genes are TRBV5-6 and TRBJ2-1; D is uncertain. Germline V gene sequence: CDR1 SGHDT, CDR2 YYEEEE. The CDR3 is 14 residues long. V was clipped by 4 bases and J by 1 base, with 9 bases between them.

The V call is TRBV6-1, the J call TRBJ1-2, with D hard to call. Germline CDR1 MNHNS, CDR2 SASEGT. Trimming left V 3 bases short and J 2 bases short, with 10 bases between. The CDR3 length is 14 residues. The CDR3: CASSDVTGNYGYTF. CDR3 bases: TGTGCCAGCAGTGACGTTACGGGGAACTATGGCTACACCTTC.

The gene calls are TRBV4-1 and TRBJ2-3; 7 bases align to TRBD2. CDR3 length: 16 residues. V was clipped by 1 base and J by 1 base; unmatched bases: 5. CDR1 is MGHRA and CDR2 is YSYEKL in the germline V gene. CDR3: CASSQVIREGTDTQYF. CDR3 in DNA: TGCGCCAGCAGCCAAGTCATCCGGGAGGGCACAGATACGCAGTATTTT.

The V call is TRBV7-9, the J call TRBJ2-1; the match to TRBD2 covers 11 bases. Germline CDR1 reads SEHNR; CDR2 reads FQNEAQ (reference sequence). The CDR3 length is 15 residues. J lost 7 bases, V lost 3 bases, and 5 bases had no gene match. In DNA, the CDR3 is TGTGCCAGCAGCTTTTTAGCGGGGGGGCCAAATGAGCAGTTCTTC. Protein: CASSFLAGGPNEQFF.

The chain couples TRBV4-1 to TRBJ2-7, with 7 bases fitting TRBD1. Unmatched junction bases numbered 10, after V lost 1 base and J lost 1 base. Germline loops: CDR1 MGHRA, CDR2 YSYEKL. This CDR3 is 17 amino acids long. CDR3 in DNA: TGCGCCAGCAGCCAAGCTCACCCACTGACAGGGTCCTACGAGCAGTACTTC. Translation: CASSQAHPLTGSYEQYF.

This sequence joins TRBV19 and TRBJ1-1, with TRBD1 matching 7 bases. With V trimmed by 4 bases and J by 0 bases, 2 bases remained unmatched. The germline V gene has CDR1 LNHDA and CDR2 SQIVND (reference sequence). CDR3 length: 14 amino acids. CDR3 loop: CASSRGQMNTEAFF. In DNA form, the CDR3 reads TGTGCCAGTAGTAGGGGACAGATGAACACTGAAGCTTTCTTT.